The table lists the clone carrying this T cell receptor beta chain with a count of one. The sort gate was single viable CD3+CD4+CD8-CD45RO+ cells for memory CD4+ T cells. After thawing, CD4+ T cells were positively selected. This record belongs to a study of memory CD4+ T cells and cytomegalovirus serostatus. About the study: Healthy Belgian adult donors included about 10 CMV-positive and some 23 CMV-negative people.

Under the authors' procedure: After removing out-of-frame reads, approximately 2.2 million distinct TCRbeta sequences remained. Assay: immunoSEQ multiplex PCR; the TCRdb copy retains only in-frame clones and omits some. That table supplies the V and J calls and clone size; D and trimming were determined from the DNA. The data contain about 52,000 clones, 60% to 85% of them singletons. Losses at the gene ends were 2 bases for V and 5 bases for J; bases not matched to a gene: 7. CDR1 and CDR2 from the germline V gene are MDHEN and SYDVKM. The CDR3 runs to 15 residues. V and J are TRBV28 and TRBJ2-7; TRBD1 matches at 9 bases. The clonotype was recovered from an adult in good health and CMV-seropositive. Sequences were obtained from memory CD4+ T cells from blood. The DNA for the CDR3 is TGTGCCAGCAGTTTAACGGGACAGGGCGTCAACGAGCAGTACTTC. This gives the protein CASSLTGQGVNEQYF.